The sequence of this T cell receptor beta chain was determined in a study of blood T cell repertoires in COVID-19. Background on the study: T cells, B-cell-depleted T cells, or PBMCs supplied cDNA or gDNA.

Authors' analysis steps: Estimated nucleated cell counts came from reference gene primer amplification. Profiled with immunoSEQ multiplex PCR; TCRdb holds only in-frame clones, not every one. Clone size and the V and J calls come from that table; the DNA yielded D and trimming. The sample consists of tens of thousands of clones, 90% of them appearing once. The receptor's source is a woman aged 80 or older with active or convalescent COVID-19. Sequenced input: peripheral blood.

The CDR3 sequence: CASSRTGGSPLHF. CDR3 DNA sequence: TGTGCCAGCAGCCGTACAGGGGGATCACCCCTCCACTTT. This chain joins TRBV7-3 and TRBJ1-6, with 8 bases fitting TRBD1. There are 13 residues in the CDR3. The trim removed 5 bases at V and 10 bases at J, leaving 4 bases unmatched. Germline CDR1 SGHTA, CDR2 FQGTGA.